The next 17 T cell receptor beta chains were all read from a single sample in a study of CD8+CD57+ T cells in acquired aplastic anemia. All sequencing subjects had displayed CD8+CD57+ cell expansion on flow cytometry. TCR beta VDJ and CDR3 profiles were obtained from a genomic DNA template. Each CDR3 protein is one row after TCRdb ran MiXCR on the reads. This sample has about 120,000 distinct CDR3 sequences, with about 40% found just once. The specimen was sorted CD4+, CD8+, or CD8+CD57+ T cells (not recorded which) from PBMCs. The receptors were sampled from a human donor with aplastic anemia.

As to this clonotype: This may stem from a read error, because a much larger clone lies one nucleotide away. The chain couples TRBV11-2 to TRBJ2-1; the D gene is possibly TRBD2 (7 bases). Trimming cost V 5 bases and J 6 bases, with 23 bases left between them. This CDR3 is 17 amino acids long. Germline assignment: CDR1 SGHAT and CDR2 FQNNGV. CDR3 amino acids: CASSRQGSGVAFNEQFF. The CDR3 DNA is TGTGCCAGCAGCCGCCAGGGGAGCGGGGTGGCCTTCAATGAGCAGTTCTTC.

This clonotype was found many times. The chain joins TRBV20-1 to TRBJ1-1; unclear D gene. The V and J ends lost 4 bases and 3 bases respectively, with 15 bases between them. CDR3 length: 14 amino acids. Germline CDR1 and CDR2: DFQATT and SNEGSKA (reference sequence). CDR3 protein: CSATTPGGDTEAFF. The CDR3 DNA is TGCAGTGCTACTACACCGGGAGGTGACACTGAAGCTTTCTTT.

This clonotype has a count of ten or more. The chain couples TRBV7-9 to TRBJ1-6; 8 positions match TRBD1. The germline CDR1 and CDR2 sequences are SEHNR and FQNEAQ (reference sequence). The CDR3 loop spans 16 amino acids. The V segment lost 2 bases and the J segment 9 bases; nucleotides outside the gene matches: 9. CDR3 DNA sequence: TGTGCCAGCAGCTTATCCTTCCAGGGGGCTGGTTCACCCCTCCACTTT. Translating it yields CASSLSFQGAGSPLHF.

This clonotype has a single count. The chain combines TRBV12-3 or TRBV12-4 with TRBJ2-3; 11 nucleotides match TRBD2. V lost 5 bases, J lost 8 bases, and 21 bases stayed unmatched. The CDR3 length is 19 residues. CDR3 sequence reads: CASSPLLVVAGGSAGTQYF. The DNA for the CDR3 is TGTGCCAGCAGTCCACTCCTCGTGGTAGCGGGGGGGTCGGCAGGTACGCAGTATTTT.

This clonotype was counted ten times or more. The rearrangement joins TRBV7-2 to TRBJ1-1; D perhaps matches TRBD1 (5 bases). CDR1 and CDR2 from the germline V gene are SGHTA and FQGNSA. Trimming left V 0 bases short and J 1 base short, with 9 bases between. This CDR3 spans 15 amino acids. The CDR3 nucleotides read TGTGCCAGCAGCTTAGCGGGAACAGGGAACACTGAAGCTTTCTTT. It codes for CASSLAGTGNTEAFF.

This clonotype appeared many times. V gene TRBV4-2 combines with J gene TRBJ2-7, with 15 nucleotides matching TRBD2. The CDR3 runs 16 residues. Germline assignment: CDR1 LGHNA and CDR2 YNFKEQ. V shed 1 base, J shed 3 bases, and the junction held 1 base outside the gene matches. This CDR3 is CASSQGTSGGGYEQYF. CDR3 bases: TGTGCCAGCAGCCAAGGGACTAGCGGGGGGGGCTACGAGCAGTACTTC.

The chain combines TRBV2 with TRBJ1-2; D not certain. V lost 1 base to trimming and J lost 10 bases, with 10 bases between them. Germline-derived CDR1 and CDR2 are SNHLY and FYNNEI. The CDR3 is 12 residues long. The CDR3 here is CASSEGRSFYTF. CDR3 coding DNA: TGTGCCAGCAGTGAAGGGCGTTCCTTCTACACCTTC.

Turning to this clonotype: A much larger clone is a single base away; this may be a read error. The V gene is TRBV5-6, the J gene TRBJ1-4; D remains unclear. Germline CDR1 and CDR2: SGHDT and YYEEEE. The CDR3 is 13 residues long. The CDR3 nucleotides read TGTGCCGGCAGCTTGGCCCGAGGGGAAAAACTGTTTTTT. It yields the protein CAGSLARGEKLFF.

The chain joins TRBV29-1 to TRBJ1-1; tentatively, D is TRBD1 (5 bases). Trimming took off 5 bases at V and 5 bases at J, with 15 bases between the two ends. CDR1 and CDR2 (germline): SQVTM, ANQGSEA. The CDR3 extends over 13 amino acids. For the CDR3, the DNA is TGCAGCGTTCCTGGGACCTACCGGACTGAAGCTTTCTTT. This translates into CSVPGTYRTEAFF.

This clonotype was counted at least ten times. The chain couples TRBV4-1 to TRBJ1-2, with 8 bases matching TRBD1. J lost 6 bases, V lost 0 bases, and 9 bases had no gene match. The CDR3 sequence is 16 residues long. From germline, CDR1 is MGHRA and CDR2 YSYEKL. The CDR3 coding sequence is TGCGCCAGCAGCCAAGATCAGGCAAGACAGGGGAATGGCTACACCTTC. Translation: CASSQDQARQGNGYTF.

The CDR3 DNA reads as TGTGCCAGCGGCCGGGACATCTCCTACGAGCAGTACTTC. It translates to CASGRDISYEQYF. This chain links TRBV7-8 with TRBJ2-7; tentatively, D is TRBD1 (6 bases). The germline CDR1 and CDR2 sequences are SGHVS and FQNEAQ. The CDR3 has 13 residues. V lost 8 bases and J 0 bases, leaving 11 bases between the germline ends.

This clonotype was counted at least ten times. This chain uses TRBV19 with TRBJ2-3; a weak D match, TRBD1 (5 bases). Germline CDR1 and CDR2: LNHDA and SQIVND (reference sequence). The V end was cut by 3 bases, the J end by 0 bases, with 10 bases between. The CDR3 covers 15 residues. CDR3 protein: CASSIWGLSTDTQYF. CDR3 nucleotides: TGTGCCAGTAGTATCTGGGGCCTAAGCACAGATACGCAGTATTTT.

At least ten counts were recorded for this clonotype. The chain recombines TRBV7-9 with TRBJ2-5; D is undetermined. The CDR3 runs to 14 residues. V dropped 7 bases and J dropped 1 base, with 13 bases sitting between them. Germline-derived CDR1 and CDR2 are SEHNR and FQNEAQ (reference sequence). Written as DNA, the CDR3 is TGTGCCAGCACTAATACACCCCTCCAAGAGACCCAGTACTTC. The encoded protein is CASTNTPLQETQYF. Looking up the rest from reference TRBV7-9 and TRBJ2-5 gives the full variable domain: DTGVSQNPRHKITKRGQNVTFRCDPISEHNRLYWYRQTLGQGPEFLTYFQNEAQLEKSRLLSDRFSAERPKGSFSTLEIQRTEQGDSAMYLCASTNTPLQETQYFGPGTRLLVL.

The chain joins TRBV7-3 to TRBJ1-2; weak D call: TRBD1 (5 bases). The CDR3 sequence is 14 residues long. Germline CDR1 and CDR2: SGHTA and FQGTGA. V was shortened by 5 bases and J by 8 bases, with 18 bases between the two germline ends. CDR3 coding DNA: TGTGCCAGCAGCAAAGGGGTGAACGACCGGGGCTACACCTTC. Its protein product is CASSKGVNDRGYTF.

This clonotype has a count of ten or more. V gene TRBV9 combines with J gene TRBJ1-1; D is unresolved. Germline V CDR1 and CDR2: SGDLS, YYNGEE. The CDR3 extends over 13 amino acids. Trimming took off 0 bases at V and 5 bases at J, with 8 bases between the two ends. CDR3 residues: CASSVGVGTEAFF. The CDR3 nucleotides read TGTGCCAGCAGCGTAGGTGTGGGGACTGAAGCTTTCTTT. Full variable domain (missing parts from reference TRBV9 and TRBJ1-1): DSGVTQTPKHLITATGQRVTLRCSPRSGDLSVYWYQQSLDQGLQFLIQYYNGEERAKGNILERFSAQQFPDLHSELNLSSLELGDSALYFCASSVGVGTEAFFGQGTRLTVV.

This chain links TRBV7-9 with TRBJ1-2; D is undetermined. The CDR3 has 14 amino acids. Germline V CDR1 and CDR2: SEHNR, FQNEAQ (reference sequence). The ends were cut back, 1 base at V and 3 bases at J, with 9 bases in the middle. The CDR3 DNA sequence: TGTGCCAGCAGCTTAGACGGGGTATACTATGGCTACACCTTC. Translation gives CASSLDGVYYGYTF.

The J gene is TRBJ2-1, the V gene TRBV5-1, with 11 bases that match TRBD2. This CDR3 is 15 amino acids long. V lost 4 bases, J lost 9 bases, and 9 bases stayed unmatched. Germline values: CDR1 SGHRS, CDR2 YFSETQ. The CDR3 spells CASSSSGGARVEQFF. The CDR3 DNA reads TGCGCCAGCAGCAGTAGCGGGGGGGCGAGAGTTGAGCAGTTCTTC.